Following are 6 T cell receptor beta chains from one sample sequenced in a study of cytomegalovirus exposure and HLA in healthy donors. Vbeta (60) and Jbeta (13) primers were used in the PCR. Produced via immunoSEQ multiplex PCR; TCRdb's table is partial and in-frame only. The table shows roughly 100,000 clones, with more than 60% occurring only once. Sequencing input: PBMCs. The source is a man in his sixties in good health and CMV-seronegative.

The chain carries TRBV25-1 and TRBJ2-1; D is possibly TRBD1 (6 bases). Looked up from germline, CDR1 is MGHDK and CDR2 is SYGVNS. The germline V and J ends were trimmed by 3 bases and 4 bases, with 10 bases remaining between them. The CDR3 contains 14 residues. The CDR3 DNA follows: TGTGCCAGCAGTGATACAGGGTTTTACAATGAGCAGTTCTTC. Protein product: CASSDTGFYNEQFF.

The chain combines TRBV6-5 with TRBJ2-3; 7 bases match TRBD1. The CDR3 covers 14 residues. With 6 bases clipped from V and 4 bases from J, the junction kept 7 bases outside the gene matches. CDR1 MNHEY and CDR2 SVGAGI come from the germline V gene. DNA for the CDR3: TGTGCCAGCAGCTACCGAACAGGGGCAGATACGCAGTATTTT. This encodes CASSYRTGADTQYF.

V usage is TRBV27 and J usage is TRBJ2-7; no firm D call. V was cut by 4 bases and J by 3 bases, with 4 bases left in between. This CDR3 contains 11 residues. Germline CDR1 MNHEY, CDR2 SMNVEV (reference sequence). Here the CDR3 reads CASSSHYEQYF. In DNA, the CDR3 is TGTGCCAGCAGTTCCCACTACGAGCAGTACTTC.

The V and J genes are TRBV19 and TRBJ1-6; a weak D match, TRBD1 (6 bases). Trimming removed 1 base at V and 0 bases at J, with 25 bases between. The CDR3 has 22 residues. CDR1 and CDR2 (germline): LNHDA, SQIVND (reference sequence). CDR3 protein: CASSIVSRQEYYLSSYNSPLHF. In nucleotides, the CDR3 is TGTGCCAGTAGTATAGTGTCCCGACAGGAGTACTACCTCAGCTCCTATAATTCACCCCTCCACTTT.

This clone was counted only a few times. The DNA for the CDR3 is TGTGCCAGCAGTTACTCGATTTACGGTACCTACGAGCAGTACTTC. As protein: CASSYSIYGTYEQYF. V usage is TRBV6-5 and J usage is TRBJ2-7; the D is unclear. V lost 0 bases and J lost 2, with 11 bases in between. The CDR3 has 15 residues. Germline assignment: CDR1 MNHEY and CDR2 SVGAGI.

As DNA, the CDR3 is TGTGCCAGCAGTTACGAGCGGTCAGAGATTAACACTGAAGCTTTCTTT. This sequence encodes CASSYERSEINTEAFF. The chain combines TRBV6-5 with TRBJ1-1, with D unresolved. V was pared by 2 bases and J by 2 bases, with 15 bases between. The CDR3 has 16 amino acids. Germline-derived CDR1 and CDR2 are MNHEY and SVGAGI.